A selection of T cell receptor beta chains follows, all from one sample in a study of cytomegalovirus exposure and HLA in healthy donors. Data came from immunoSEQ multiplex PCR; TCRdb stores just in-frame clones and leaves some out. The data hold 150,000 to 200,000 clones, with 70% to 80% observed a single time. Material: PBMCs. The receptors stem from a woman aged 40 to 55 in good health and CMV-seronegative. CDR3s include the opening cysteine and the closing phenylalanine or tryptophan. D genes are given only for firm matches. Clone size is given for some rows only: seen once, a few or many times, or a class if the clone is expanded.

size	D	length	V	J	DNA	CDR3
-	TRBD1	15	TRBV28	TRBJ1-4	TGTGCCAGCAGGCTAAGACAGGGAGAGAATGAAAAACTGTTTTTT	CASRLRQGENEKLFF
-	TRBD2	14	TRBV6-6	TRBJ2-3	TGTGCCAGCAGTAGGACTAGCGGCACAGATACGCAGTATTTT	CASSRTSGTDTQYF
-	-	14	TRBV9	TRBJ1-1	TGTGCCAGCAGCGCCCAAACAATGAACACTGAAGCTTTCTTT	CASSAQTMNTEAFF
-	-	11	TRBV28	TRBJ1-2	TGTGCCAGCAGCGACAGTTATGGCTACACCTTC	CASSDSYGYTF
-	TRBD2	16	TRBV28	TRBJ2-1	TGTGCCAGCAGTTTTCCAAGCGGGAGTTCCTACAATGAGCAGTTCTTC	CASSFPSGSSYNEQFF
-	-	15	TRBV2	TRBJ1-5	TGTGCCAGCAGTGAAGGGCAGGGTGGAATTCAGCCCCAGCATTTT	CASSEGQGGIQPQHF
-	TRBD1	14	TRBV28	TRBJ2-7	TGTGCCAGCAGTTTGAGAGGGGGCAGCTACGAGCAGTACTTC	CASSLRGGSYEQYF
-	TRBD1	15	TRBV5-1	TRBJ1-3	TGCGCCAGCAGCCGCGGGACAGGGAACTCCGACACCATATATTTT	CASSRGTGNSDTIYF
once	-	14	TRBV5-1	TRBJ2-1	TGCGCCAGCAGCTTTGGGAGCTCCTACAATGAGCAGTTCTTC	CASSFGSSYNEQFF
-	TRBD2	15	TRBV13	TRBJ2-1	TGTGCCAGCAGCCCACCGGGACTAGCGGACAATGAGCAGTTCTTC	CASSPPGLADNEQFF
-	-	13	TRBV27	TRBJ1-5	TGTGCCAGCAGTTTAAAGGAGCGTCAGCCCCAGCATTTT	CASSLKERQPQHF
-	-	13	TRBV6-6	TRBJ1-2	TGTGCCAGCAGTTCCGGAGGGCCTTATGGCTACACCTTC	CASSSGGPYGYTF
-	-	14	TRBV28	TRBJ2-7	TGTGCCAGCAGTCCTCCGGGACACGCCTACGAGCAGTACTTC	CASSPPGHAYEQYF
few	TRBD1	13	TRBV11-2	TRBJ2-1	TGTGCCAGCAGTCCCCAACAGGGGAATGAGCAGTTCTTC	CASSPQQGNEQFF
-	TRBD2	15	TRBV9	TRBJ2-7	TGTGCCAGCAGCGTAACTAGCGGGAGTGTCTACGAGCAGTACTTC	CASSVTSGSVYEQYF
-	-	15	TRBV5-6	TRBJ2-3	TGTGCCAGCATTGATATGGGACTGAGCACAGATACGCAGTATTTT	CASIDMGLSTDTQYF
-	TRBD1	15	TRBV7-3	TRBJ1-5	TGTGCCAGCAGCTTAAACAGGGGTCTCGTGAAGCCCCAGCATTTT	CASSLNRGLVKPQHF
-	TRBD2	18	TRBV15	TRBJ2-3	TGTGCCACCAGCATGGGGACTAGGACACCCAGGGGCACAGATACGCAGTATTTT	CATSMGTRTPRGTDTQYF
few	-	13	TRBV5-4	TRBJ1-1	TGTGCCAGCAGTTCCGACGGAGAAACTGAAGCTTTCTTT	CASSSDGETEAFF
few	TRBD1	17	TRBV9	TRBJ2-2	TGTGCCAGCAGCGTGGCATTGACAGGCAGGGGGTCCGGGGAGCTGTTTTTT	CASSVALTGRGSGELFF
-	-	18	TRBV1	TRBJ2-1	TGCACCAGCAGCCATCCCAAGACGCCCGGGACTAGCGACAATGAGCAGTTCTTC	CTSSHPKTPGTSDNEQFF
-	-	15	TRBV6-5	TRBJ2-5	TGTGCCAGCAGTTACGGGTGGCGGGACGGGGAGACCCAGTACTTC	CASSYGWRDGETQYF
-	TRBD2	15	TRBV2	TRBJ2-1	TGTGCCAGCAGTGCAACGACTAGCGTCGATAGTGAGCAGTTCTTC	CASSATTSVDSEQFF
-	TRBD1	23	TRBV2	TRBJ1-2	TGTGCCAGCAGTGAAGCGCTTTCCTCAAAAATCCTTGGCGGCAGGGGGCGCGCCTATGGCTACACCTTC	CASSEALSSKILGGRGRAYGYTF
once	TRBD1	17	TRBV15	TRBJ1-4	TGTGCCACCAGTAAACGACAGGGCTTGGTGACTAATGAAAAACTGTTTTTT	CATSKRQGLVTNEKLFF
-	TRBD2	18	TRBV27	TRBJ2-3	TGTGCCAGCAGTCCTGGACTAGCGGGAGGGATGAGGACAGATACGCAGTATTTT	CASSPGLAGGMRTDTQYF
-	TRBD1	14	TRBV7-3	TRBJ2-7	TGTGCCAGCAGCCCAAAGGACAGGGCAAACGAGCAGTACTTC	CASSPKDRANEQYF
-	TRBD2	16	TRBV7-8	TRBJ2-1	TGTGCCAGCAGCTCAGGGACGGGGACTAGCGTACGCGAGCAGTTCTTC	CASSSGTGTSVREQFF
-	TRBD1	14	TRBV6-5	TRBJ2-1	TGTGCCAGCAGGCGGACAGGACCCCACAATGAGCAGTTCTTC	CASRRTGPHNEQFF
few	-	13	TRBV6-1	TRBJ2-7	TGTGCCAGCAGCCCCTCAGGTCCCTACGAGCAGTACTTC	CASSPSGPYEQYF
-	-	13	TRBV6-1	TRBJ1-2	TGTGCCAGCAGTGGAGAGAGACTTTATGGCTACACCTTC	CASSGERLYGYTF
few	-	12	TRBV11-3	TRBJ2-7	TGTGCCAGCAGCCTAAACACAGGGGAGCAGTACTTC	CASSLNTGEQYF
-	TRBD2	15	TRBV6-4	TRBJ2-7	TGTGCCAGCAGCGGCAGCGGGAGAACCTGCTACGAGCAGTACTTC	CASSGSGRTCYEQYF
-	TRBD1	19	TRBV13	TRBJ1-4	TGTGCCAGCAGCTTGAGTTTGGGGACAGGGGGCGCTTTTGGTGAAAAACTGTTTTTT	CASSLSLGTGGAFGEKLFF
-	-	17	TRBV5-1	TRBJ2-2	TGCGCCAGCAGCTTATTAACGGGGGGCTCGAACACCGGGGAGCTGTTTTTT	CASSLLTGGSNTGELFF
medium-sized	-	12	TRBV6-5	TRBJ2-5	TGTGCCAGCAGGCCGGACTCGAAGACCCAGTACTTC	CASRPDSKTQYF
-	-	16	TRBV5-4	TRBJ2-7	TGTGCCAGCAGCTCCGGGACTCTGAGGAGCTCCTACGAGCAGTACTTC	CASSSGTLRSSYEQYF
-	TRBD1	14	TRBV5-1	TRBJ1-2	TGCGCCAGCAGACCCGGGACAGGGAAGGAGGGCTACACCTTC	CASRPGTGKEGYTF
once	TRBD1	14	TRBV2	TRBJ1-5	TGTGCCAGCAGTGGGACAGGGGGCGATCAGCCCCAGCATTTT	CASSGTGGDQPQHF
-	-	17	TRBV5-1	TRBJ2-2	TGCGCCAGCAGCTTGGGATTGGGGAGATCGCGAACCGGGGAGCTGTTTTTT	CASSLGLGRSRTGELFF
-	-	15	TRBV11-2	TRBJ2-7	TGTGCCAGCAGCTTAGTACTAGCAGATTCCTACGAGCAGTACTTC	CASSLVLADSYEQYF
few	-	13	TRBV29-1	TRBJ1-2	TGCAGCGTTGTGGAGGGCTCGGTATATGGCTACACCTTC	CSVVEGSVYGYTF
-	TRBD2	17	TRBV19	TRBJ2-6	TGTGCCAGTAGTTCTAGCGGGAGAGGAGCTGGGGCCAACGTCCTGACTTTC	CASSSSGRGAGANVLTF
once	-	15	TRBV30	TRBJ2-3	TGTGCCTGGAGTCCCGGACGGACTGACACAGATACGCAGTATTTT	CAWSPGRTDTDTQYF
few	-	15	TRBV7-9	TRBJ2-5	TGTGCCAGCAGCTTAGCCGGGATTAGAGGAGAGACCCAGTACTTC	CASSLAGIRGETQYF
-	TRBD1	16	TRBV27	TRBJ1-1	TGTGCCAGCAGTTTAAACCCGACAGGGGGTTTCACTGAAGCTTTCTTT	CASSLNPTGGFTEAFF
-	TRBD1	13	TRBV18	TRBJ1-1	TGTGCCAGCTCGTCAGGGGGCGCCTCTGAAGCTTTCTTT	CASSSGGASEAFF
-	-	13	TRBV18	TRBJ1-5	TGTGCCAGCTCACCCAGCGATTCAAGGCCCCAGCATTTT	CASSPSDSRPQHF
-	-	14	TRBV14	TRBJ2-5	TGTGCCAGCAGCCAAGATAGGAGTGCTCGAACCCAGTACTTC	CASSQDRSARTQYF
-	-	12	TRBV18	TRBJ1-1	TGTGCCAGCTCACCAGGCATTAATGAAGCTTTCTTT	CASSPGINEAFF
-	TRBD2	15	TRBV11-3	TRBJ2-7	TGTGCCAGCAGCTTAGGGGGGACTAGCGTCTACGAGCAGTACTTC	CASSLGGTSVYEQYF
-	-	14	TRBV5-4	TRBJ2-1	TGTGCCAGCAGCTTCCCTAGCGCAAGACATGAGCAGTTCTTC	CASSFPSARHEQFF
-	TRBD1	14	TRBV5-1	TRBJ2-7	TGCGCCAGCAGCTCTTCCGGGACAGGGAACGAGCAGTACTTC	CASSSSGTGNEQYF
few	-	16	TRBV19	TRBJ2-7	TGTGCCAGTAGTAACCCCGGGACACCCAAGCCCTACGAGCAGTACTTC	CASSNPGTPKPYEQYF
-	-	15	TRBV28	TRBJ1-5	TGTGCCAGCAGTCCGTACCAGACAGCCGGGCAGCCCCAGCATTTT	CASSPYQTAGQPQHF
-	TRBD1	16	TRBV18	TRBJ1-5	TGTGCCAGCTCGTACGCGGGACAGGGGAAAGGGCAGCCCCAGCATTTT	CASSYAGQGKGQPQHF
-	-	13	TRBV27	TRBJ2-5	TGTGCCACCAGTGGGGGAGGGGGTGAGACCCAGTACTTC	CATSGGGGETQYF
-	TRBD2	15	TRBV5-4	TRBJ2-3	TGTGCCAGCAGCTTGTTCGCTAGCGGGTCAGATACGCAGTATTTT	CASSLFASGSDTQYF
-	TRBD2	13	TRBV30	TRBJ2-2	TGTGCCTGGCGGGGAGGGTCCAACGGGGAGCTGTTTTTT	CAWRGGSNGELFF